The rows below give T cell receptor beta chains drawn from one sample of a study of Ad26.COV2.S vaccination and SARS-CoV-2 variants. Libraries were prepared by immunoSEQ multiplex PCR; TCRdb keeps only in-frame clonotypes and omits some of them. This sample has 300,000 to 350,000 clones, with 65% to 90% found just once. The sequences come from peripheral blood, collected in a trial of Ad26.COV2.S vaccine versus placebo. The receptor source for this set is a person aged 18-60 years who received the Ad26.COV2.S COVID-19 vaccine or a placebo. Each CDR3 is given with its conserved first and last residue. A D gene is named only where the DNA matches it firmly. Clone size is given for some rows only: seen once, a few or many times, or a class if the clone is expanded.

clone size,V gene,J gene,CDR3 length,D gene,CDR3 DNA,CDR3 protein
-,TRBV5-1,TRBJ2-3,16,TRBD1,TGCGCCAGCACCGACCTACAGGGGGGTAGCACAGATACGCAGTATTTT,CASTDLQGGSTDTQYF
-,TRBV5-1,TRBJ2-2,13,-,TGCGCCAGCAGCCCGTACAGTACCGGGGAGCTGTTTTTT,CASSPYSTGELFF
-,TRBV7-9,TRBJ1-2,12,-,TGTGCCAGCAGCAGCGGACTGCCCGGCTACACCTTC,CASSSGLPGYTF
-,TRBV5-6,TRBJ1-2,15,TRBD1,TGTGCCAGCAGCTTGCCGACAGGGGGGATAGTTGGCTACACCTTC,CASSLPTGGIVGYTF
-,TRBV2,TRBJ2-5,13,TRBD1,TGTGCCAGCAGTGAAATTCTACAGGGGATCCAGTACTTC,CASSEILQGIQYF
-,TRBV7-9,TRBJ1-6,14,-,TGTGCCAGCAGCTTGGACGATCTGAATTCACCCCTCCACTTT,CASSLDDLNSPLHF
-,TRBV28,TRBJ1-2,14,-,TGTGCCAGCAGCGGACGTCAGGGAGTCCTGGGCTACACCTTC,CASSGRQGVLGYTF
-,TRBV6-5,TRBJ2-1,15,TRBD2,TGTGCCAGCAGCCTAACTAGCGGGAGTGGGGATGAGCAGTTCTTC,CASSLTSGSGDEQFF
-,TRBV11-2,TRBJ2-3,11,-,TGTGCCAGCAGTTCAGCAGATACGCAGTATTTT,CASSSADTQYF
-,TRBV7-2,TRBJ2-3,16,TRBD2,TGTGCCAGCAGCTTAGGACTAGCGGGATACACAGATACGCAGTATTTT,CASSLGLAGYTDTQYF
-,TRBV7-2,TRBJ2-7,15,TRBD2,TGTGCCAGCAGCTTGGGGCGGTGGGAGGGCGTCGAGCAGTACTTC,CASSLGRWEGVEQYF
-,TRBV9,TRBJ2-1,16,TRBD2,TGTGCCAGCAGCGCAGGGACTAGCGGAACCTACAATGAGCAGTTCTTC,CASSAGTSGTYNEQFF
-,TRBV18,TRBJ1-1,13,-,TGTGCCAGCTCACCAATTGAGTCCACTGAAGCTTTCTTT,CASSPIESTEAFF
-,TRBV4-2,TRBJ1-6,16,-,TGTGCCAGCAGCCAAGAGGGTACTTCAGCGGATTCACCCCTCCACTTT,CASSQEGTSADSPLHF
-,TRBV7-9,TRBJ1-4,15,TRBD1,TGTGCCAGCAGCTTAGGGACAGGATCTAATGAAAAACTGTTTTTT,CASSLGTGSNEKLFF
-,TRBV20-1,TRBJ2-1,11,-,TGCAGTGCTAGCCTAGGAACTGAGCAGTTCTTC,CSASLGTEQFF
-,TRBV19,TRBJ2-3,14,-,TGTGCCAGTAGTATACGGCACGAATCAGATACGCAGTATTTT,CASSIRHESDTQYF
-,TRBV10-3,TRBJ1-2,12,-,TGTGCCATCACTGCCAGGGGCTATGGCTACACCTTC,CAITARGYGYTF
-,TRBV18,TRBJ2-5,14,-,TGTGCCAGCTCACTGCAGGCAGGCGTCGAGACCCAGTACTTC,CASSLQAGVETQYF
-,TRBV10-3,TRBJ2-3,22,TRBD2,TGTGCCATCAGGGGACCCATTTTAATTGGCGGGAGGGCTACGTCTAGCACAGATACGCAGTATTTT,CAIRGPILIGGRATSSTDTQYF
-,TRBV7-2,TRBJ2-6,15,-,TGTGCCAGCAGCTTAGGGGGCGCTGGGGCCAACGTCCTGACTTTC,CASSLGGAGANVLTF
-,TRBV9,TRBJ2-5,15,-,TGTGCCAGCAGCGTGGCTGAAGGGTGGGGGGAGACCCAGTACTTC,CASSVAEGWGETQYF
-,TRBV12-3/TRBV12-4,TRBJ1-2,13,-,TGTGCCAGCAGATCTAGACGGCGCTATGGCTACACCTTC,CASRSRRRYGYTF
-,TRBV7-6,TRBJ1-1,15,TRBD1,TGTGCCAGCAGCTTAGCCCAGGGGGCGGGAACTGAAGCTTTCTTT,CASSLAQGAGTEAFF
-,TRBV10-3,TRBJ1-4,14,-,TGTGCCATCAGTGATGGGGCAACTAATGAAAAACTGTTTTTT,CAISDGATNEKLFF
-,TRBV11-2,TRBJ2-1,13,TRBD2,TGTGCCAGCAGCTTACCGGGACTAGCTGAGCAGTTCTTC,CASSLPGLAEQFF
-,TRBV5-6,TRBJ2-7,13,-,TGTGCCAGCAGCTGGGACATCTCCTACGAGCAGTACTTC,CASSWDISYEQYF
-,TRBV5-1,TRBJ2-5,13,-,TGCGCCAGCAGTTACGCGGGCCAAGAGACCCAGTACTTC,CASSYAGQETQYF
-,TRBV10-2,TRBJ1-6,16,TRBD1,TGCGCCAGCAGGGGGACGGGGACAGGGGGTAATTCACCCCTCCACTTT,CASRGTGTGGNSPLHF
few,TRBV11-2,TRBJ1-4,15,-,TGTGCCAGCAGCCGCCTCCAACAGGGTTTGGGAAAACTGTTTTTT,CASSRLQQGLGKLFF
-,TRBV5-1,TRBJ2-4,16,TRBD2,TGCGCCAGCAGCAAGACTAGCGCGATAGCCAAAAACATTCAGTACTTC,CASSKTSAIAKNIQYF
-,TRBV11-2,TRBJ2-7,12,-,TGTGCCAGCAGCTTAGATAGGACTGCCCCTTACTTC,CASSLDRTAPYF
-,TRBV28,TRBJ2-2,15,TRBD1,TGTGCCAGCAGTCGTCAGGGGGTGCGCACCGGGGAGCTGTTTTTT,CASSRQGVRTGELFF
-,TRBV4-1,TRBJ2-5,14,-,TGCGCCAGCAGCCAAGATGCCCGCCGGGAGACCCAGTACTTC,CASSQDARRETQYF
-,TRBV4-2,TRBJ1-5,14,-,TGTGCCAGCAGCCCCGCAGGGACGAATCAGCCCCAGCATTTT,CASSPAGTNQPQHF
-,TRBV4-1,TRBJ2-7,13,-,TGCGCCAGCAGCCAAGAGGGTTTCTACGAGCAGTACTTC,CASSQEGFYEQYF
-,TRBV3-1/TRBV3-2,TRBJ1-3,17,-,TGTGCCAGCAGCCAAGGACAGGATTTTATTTCCCGAAACACCATATATTTT,CASSQGQDFISRNTIYF
-,TRBV3-1/TRBV3-2,TRBJ1-4,15,-,TGTGCCAGCAGCCAAGTGGGTATTACTAATGAAAAACTGTTTTTT,CASSQVGITNEKLFF
-,TRBV4-1,TRBJ2-1,15,-,TGCGCCAGCAACCAGGACGGGAGCTCCTACAATGAGCAGTTCTTC,CASNQDGSSYNEQFF
-,TRBV28,TRBJ2-7,20,TRBD2,TGTGCCAGCAGGACCGGGACTAGCGGGAGGTTTATCATCTCGGCCTACGAGCAGTACTTC,CASRTGTSGRFIISAYEQYF
-,TRBV7-2,TRBJ1-3,16,-,TGTGCCAGCAGACTAAAGACAGGAAACTCTGGAAACACCATATATTTT,CASRLKTGNSGNTIYF
-,TRBV4-2,TRBJ1-2,13,-,TGTGCCAGCAGCCAAGATTCGGGGTATGGCTACACCTTC,CASSQDSGYGYTF
-,TRBV2,TRBJ2-7,12,-,TGTGCCAGCGGCCTACCCCCGGGCGAGCAGTACTTC,CASGLPPGEQYF
once,TRBV2,TRBJ2-7,15,-,TGTGCCAGCAGTGTGGGTGGGGCTGCATCCTACGAGCAGTACTTC,CASSVGGAASYEQYF
-,TRBV5-4,TRBJ2-3,16,TRBD1,TGTGCCAGCAGCAACCGACAGGGGTCGATCGGAGATACGCAGTATTTT,CASSNRQGSIGDTQYF
-,TRBV6-5,TRBJ2-5,15,TRBD1,TGTGCCAGCAGCTCGGACAGGATAGGGACAGAGACCCAGTACTTC,CASSSDRIGTETQYF
once,TRBV27,TRBJ2-3,14,-,TGTGCCAGCGGTTTATGGGGCCGCACAGATACGCAGTATTTT,CASGLWGRTDTQYF
-,TRBV11-2,TRBJ2-1,14,-,TGTGCCAGCAGCTTAGATCGTGTGGGGAATGAGCAGTTCTTC,CASSLDRVGNEQFF
-,TRBV5-1,TRBJ2-2,14,-,TGCGCCAGCAGCTCCCGGACAGACACCGGGGAGCTGTTTTTT,CASSSRTDTGELFF
-,TRBV4-1,TRBJ2-2,17,-,TGCGCCAGCAGCCAAGGAGGGGTGGGGACCAACACCGGGGAGCTGTTTTTT,CASSQGGVGTNTGELFF
few,TRBV18,TRBJ2-7,11,-,TGTGCCAGCTGCAGGGAAGACGAGCAGTACTTC,CASCREDEQYF
-,TRBV5-1,TRBJ2-5,15,-,TGCGCCAGCAGCTTGGGTACGAGTATTCAAGAGACCCAGTACTTC,CASSLGTSIQETQYF
-,TRBV2,TRBJ2-7,13,TRBD1,TGTGCCAGCAGTTGGGACAGCTCCTACGAGCAGTACTTC,CASSWDSSYEQYF
-,TRBV4-2,TRBJ2-1,17,TRBD2,TGTGCCAGCAGCCAAGAGGTGACGGGGGGGGCTGTTGATGAGCAGTTCTTC,CASSQEVTGGAVDEQFF
once,TRBV6-5,TRBJ2-7,12,TRBD1,TGCGGGGCCGGGACAGGGGTCTACGAGCAGTACTTC,CGAGTGVYEQYF
-,TRBV6-2/TRBV6-3,TRBJ1-2,12,-,TGTGCCAGCAGTCCCGAACCACCTGGCTACACCTTC,CASSPEPPGYTF
once,TRBV29-1,TRBJ2-1,16,TRBD1,TGCAGCGCAATATCACGGGCGGGACAGGGTGGCAATGAGCAGTTCTTC,CSAISRAGQGGNEQFF
once,TRBV14,TRBJ2-5,15,-,TGTGCCAGCAGCCAAGCCTCAGGGCCACAAGAGACCCAGTACTTC,CASSQASGPQETQYF
few,TRBV6-6,TRBJ1-3,15,-,TGTGCCAGCAGTAACCTTAGGCAATCTGGAAACACCATATATTTT,CASSNLRQSGNTIYF